The entry below describes one TCR beta chain. Its target is not known. The CDR3 sequence is 13 residues long. The germline V gene has CDR1 LGHNA and CDR2 YSLEER. Losses at the gene ends were 3 bases for V and 6 bases for J; bases not matched to a gene: 2. 13 Jbeta primers and 60 Vbeta primers were used for the PCR. The repertoire was sequenced with immunoSEQ multiplex PCR; TCRdb's copy has only in-frame clones and lacks some. The sample yields roughly 160,000 clones, about four fifths seen once. These data are taken from a study of cytomegalovirus exposure and HLA in healthy donors. Study background: When roughly 420 donors were genotyped, around 77% of them were found to fall in the Caucasian-associated ancestry cluster.

Study findings and constraints: Most TCR sequences proved rare, with some public TCRs found in many donors. The study dropped some indistinguishable V segments, TRBV6-2 and TRBV6-3 among them.

The gene calls are TRBV4-3 and TRBJ2-1; the match to TRBD2 covers 7 bases. This receptor was identified in a woman aged 45-59 years in good health and CMV-seropositive. The sample was PBMCs. In nucleotides, the CDR3 is TGCGCCAGCAGCCATGGGGGGGGCAATGAGCAGTTCTTC. It translates to CASSHGGGNEQFF.